This TCR beta chain came from a study of cytomegalovirus exposure and HLA in healthy donors. The ends lost 4 bases at V and 4 bases at J; junction bases unmatched: 2. CDR3 size: 15 residues. CDR1 is SGHNT and CDR2 is YYREEE in the germline V gene (reference sequence). With 60 Vbeta and 13 Jbeta primers, the PCR was carried out. Method: immunoSEQ multiplex PCR; TCRdb's copy keeps in-frame clones and lacks some. Of tens of thousands of clones listed, less than 75% are singletons. Regarding this clone: Its antigen is not known.

Study results and caveats: The productive fraction for most TCR beta V segments was about 87% or about 30% in an earlier analysis. Presence/absence analyses supposed approximately even sequencing depth among donors. A few V segments could not be told apart, such as TRBV6-2 and TRBV6-3, and were left out. Researchers reported in a later analysis that a missense DCLRE1C variant was tied to TCR beta V- and J-gene trimming.

The V call is TRBV5-4, the J call TRBJ2-1; 13 positions match TRBD2. Sequenced material: PBMCs. This clonotype originated in a man aged 45 to 65 in good health and CMV-seropositive. The CDR3 coding sequence is TGTGCCAGCAGCCCGGGACTAGCGGGGTACAATGAGCAGTTCTTC. It codes for CASSPGLAGYNEQFF.